The T cell receptor beta chain under discussion was sequenced for a study of shared clonotypes between healthy human individuals. Study findings and constraints: Generally, estimated richness proved larger in naive subsets than it did in memory subsets.

Assay used: immunoSEQ multiplex PCR; TCRdb lists only in-frame clones, some missing. The sample consists of 600,000 to 700,000 clones, 73% of them appearing once. This CDR3 has 17 amino acids. CDR1 SGHAT and CDR2 FQNNGV come from the germline V gene. With V trimmed by 4 bases and J by 7 bases, 8 bases remained unmatched. Concerning this clone itself: Its target is not known.

Sequenced input: memory CD4+ T cells sorted from blood. Described subset: CD45RA-negative fraction. The chain employs TRBV11-2 and TRBJ2-1, with 15 bases identical to TRBD2. This clonotype originated in a woman aged 30 to 39 in good health. Here the CDR3 reads CASSSRVGTSGRNEQFF. The CDR3, as DNA: TGTGCCAGCAGCTCCCGGGTGGGGACTAGCGGGAGGAATGAGCAGTTCTTC.